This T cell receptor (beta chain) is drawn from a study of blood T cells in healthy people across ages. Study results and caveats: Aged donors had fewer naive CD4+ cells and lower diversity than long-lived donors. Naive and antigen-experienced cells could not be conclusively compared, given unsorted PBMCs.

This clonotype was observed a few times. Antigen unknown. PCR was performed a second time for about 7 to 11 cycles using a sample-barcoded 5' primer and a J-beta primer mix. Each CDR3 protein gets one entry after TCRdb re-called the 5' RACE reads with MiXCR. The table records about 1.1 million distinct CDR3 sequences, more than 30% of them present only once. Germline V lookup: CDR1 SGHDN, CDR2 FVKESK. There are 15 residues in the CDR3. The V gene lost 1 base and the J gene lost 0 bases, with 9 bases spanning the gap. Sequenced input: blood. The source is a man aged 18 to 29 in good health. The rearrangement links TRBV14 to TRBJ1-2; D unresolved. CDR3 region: CASSQVMGANYGYTF. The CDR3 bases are TGTGCCAGCAGCCAAGTGATGGGAGCTAACTATGGCTACACCTTC. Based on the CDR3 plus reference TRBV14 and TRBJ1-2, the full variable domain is EAGVTQFPSHSVIEKGQTVTLRCDPISGHDNLYWYRRVMGKEIKFLLHFVKESKQDESGMPNNRFLAERTGGTYSTLKVQPAELEDSGVYFCASSQVMGANYGYTFGSGTRLTVV.